Shown below are 14 T cell receptor beta chains from a single sample sequenced in a study of CD8 T cells in Susac syndrome. Random hexamers were used to reverse transcribe the RNA input (0.5 to 1 ug). TCRdb fed the immunoSEQ multiplex PCR reads into MiXCR, producing one record per CDR3 protein. The data show some 160,000 distinct CDR3 sequences, under 95% seen once. Sample: CD4+ T cells from PBMCs. Receptor source: a human donor with Susac syndrome.

J is TRBJ2-6 and V is TRBV18; a possible D gene is TRBD1 (6 bases). Germline V CDR1 and CDR2: KGHSH, LQKENI. V was shortened by 0 bases and J by 0 bases, with 12 bases between the two germline ends. There are 18 residues in the CDR3. In DNA form, the CDR3 reads TGTGCCAGCTCACCACCGGACAGTCTTATCTCTGGGGCCAACGTCCTGACTTTC. It translates to CASSPPDSLISGANVLTF.

V usage is TRBV6-5 and J usage is TRBJ1-3; D gene uncertain. The V gene's germline CDR1 is MNHEY and CDR2 SVGAGI. Trimming removed 5 bases from V and 4 bases from J, with 15 bases in between. The CDR3 runs 15 residues. The CDR3 loop is CASSNGEFGGNTIYF. CDR3 DNA sequence: TGTGCCAGCAGTAACGGGGAATTCGGCGGAAACACCATATATTTT.

This clonotype was detected once. The chain employs TRBV10-1 and TRBJ2-4; D perhaps matches TRBD1 (5 bases). The CDR3 is 16 amino acids. The germline CDR1 and CDR2 sequences are WNHNN and SYGVQD (reference sequence). V was cut by 2 bases and J by 1 base, with 12 bases left in between. CDR3 loop: CASSEAGSGAKNIQYF. The DNA of the CDR3 is TGCGCCAGCAGTGAGGCAGGCTCAGGGGCCAAAAACATTCAGTACTTC.

The V gene is TRBV7-3, the J gene TRBJ2-1; perhaps D is TRBD1 or TRBD2 (6 bases each). The CDR3 runs 16 residues. Germline V gene sequence: CDR1 SGHTA, CDR2 FQGTGA. Trimming left V 1 base short and J 0 bases short, with 10 bases between. The CDR3 here is CASSLMGGSSYNEQFF. The CDR3 DNA reads as TGTGCCAGCAGCTTAATGGGGGGCAGCTCCTACAATGAGCAGTTCTTC.

The V call is TRBV6-2 or TRBV6-3, the J call TRBJ2-1; the D gene is possibly TRBD2 (5 bases). Germline lookup yields CDR1 MNHEY and CDR2 SVGEGT. The CDR3 is made up of 18 amino acids. Trimming removed 4 bases from V and 4 bases from J, with 23 bases in between. CDR3 protein: CASSSPPPSRPGYNEQFF. CDR3 nucleotide sequence: TGTGCCAGCAGTTCGCCCCCCCCGTCCCGACCGGGGTACAATGAGCAGTTCTTC.

This chain links TRBV5-4 with TRBJ1-1, with 7 bases lining up with TRBD1. V was pared by 1 base and J by 5 bases, with 8 bases of the junction left unmatched. From germline, CDR1 is SGHNT and CDR2 YYREEE (reference sequence). The CDR3 covers 15 residues. The CDR3 is CASSLSRQGGTEAFF. The CDR3 region has the DNA TGTGCCAGCAGCTTGTCGCGACAGGGAGGGACTGAAGCTTTCTTT.

Only one count was recorded for this clonotype. The chain joins TRBV20-1 to TRBJ1-5; 8 bases are shared with TRBD1. With V trimmed by 6 bases and J by 4 bases, 5 bases remained unmatched. The CDR3 loop spans 13 amino acids. CDR1 and CDR2 from the germline V gene are DFQATT and SNEGSKA (reference sequence). CDR3 DNA sequence: TGCAGTGCCAAACGGACAGGGAATCAGCCCCAGCATTTT. As protein: CSAKRTGNQPQHF.

The chain has TRBV5-1 and TRBJ1-2; no clear D. This CDR3 spans 13 amino acids. Between the trimmed V and J ends, which lost 0 bases and 2 bases, there was a span of 5 bases. Germline CDR1 SGHRS, CDR2 YFSETQ. The chain's CDR3 is CASSLELNYGYTF. CDR3 nucleotide sequence: TGCGCCAGCAGCTTGGAGTTAAACTATGGCTACACCTTC.

V and J are TRBV3-1 and TRBJ1-1; D gene uncertain. The CDR3 runs 17 residues. With 8 bases removed from V and 0 bases from J, the gap between germline ends came to 22 bases. Germline CDR1 is LGHDT and CDR2 is YNNKEL (reference sequence). CDR3 coding DNA: TGTGCCAGCCGAATGCCCCGCGAGGCTGGGGTGAACACTGAAGCTTTCTTT. Translated, it gives CASRMPREAGVNTEAFF.

This clonotype has only one observation. The chain joins TRBV30 to TRBJ2-5; no clear D gene. Germline CDR1 GTSNPN, CDR2 SVGIG (reference sequence). This CDR3 contains 12 residues. V lost 7 bases and J 2 bases, leaving 11 bases between the germline ends. The CDR3 region has the DNA TGTGCCTCCGCCGGGCAGCAAGAGACCCAGTACTTC. Protein product: CASAGQQETQYF.

This chain connects TRBV15 to TRBJ2-3; D possibly matches TRBD1 or TRBD2 (5 bases each). The V gene's germline CDR1 is LNHNV and CDR2 YYDKDF (reference sequence). This CDR3 is 15 amino acids long. The germline V and J ends were trimmed by 4 bases and 2 bases, with 13 bases remaining between them. In DNA, the CDR3 is TGTGCCACCAGCACCCGGGACCTTCTCACAGATACGCAGTATTTT. Translating it yields CATSTRDLLTDTQYF.

The chain uses TRBV6-2 or TRBV6-3 and TRBJ2-7; 7 positions match TRBD1. Per the germline V gene, CDR1 is MNHEY and CDR2 is SVGEGT. J was trimmed by 3 bases and V by 6 bases; bases with no gene match: 8. The CDR3 is made up of 14 amino acids. The CDR3, as DNA: TGTGCCAGCAGGGACAGGAGTCAAGACTACGAGCAGTACTTC. Protein product: CASRDRSQDYEQYF.

The chain is built from TRBV6-2 or TRBV6-3 and TRBJ1-5; 8 positions agree with TRBD1. V lost 7 bases to trimming and J lost 2 bases; unmatched junction nucleotides: 7. Germline V gene lookup returns CDR1 MNHEY and CDR2 SVGEGT. The CDR3 has 15 residues. The CDR3 reads CASTTTGEGNQPQHF. CDR3 sequence (DNA): TGTGCCAGCACTACGACAGGGGAGGGCAATCAGCCCCAGCATTTT.

The chain couples TRBV20-1 to TRBJ2-1; a weak D match, TRBD2 (6 bases). The V end lost 6 bases, the J end lost 12 bases, and 9 bases lay between the germline ends. Per the germline V gene, CDR1 is DFQATT and CDR2 is SNEGSKA (reference sequence). This CDR3 has 9 amino acids. CDR3 loop: CSAGGMQFF. The CDR3 DNA reads TGCAGTGCCGGGGGTATGCAGTTCTTC.